The next 19 T cell receptor beta chains were all read from a single sample in a study of T cell responses to AZD1222 COVID-19 vaccine. Clones were sequenced by immunoSEQ multiplex PCR, and TCRdb holds only the in-frame ones, with some missing. The table shows approximately 110,000 clones, with roughly 86% occurring only once. Source: peripheral blood, taken on day 0 of MenACWY control vaccination. The origin of the receptors is an adult in good health.

The rearrangement uses TRBV15 and TRBJ2-3; maybe TRBD2 (5 bases). The CDR3 extends over 16 amino acids. V lost 1 base and J 2 bases, leaving 13 bases between the germline ends. Germline V gene sequence: CDR1 LNHNV, CDR2 YYDKDF (reference sequence). CDR3 DNA sequence: TGTGCCACCAGCAGAGGCGAAGGACTTATCACAGATACGCAGTATTTT. Encoded protein: CATSRGEGLITDTQYF.

Of note for this clone: Other DNA sequences within the sample encode an identical CDR3. The genes are TRBV27 and TRBJ2-7; D is undetermined. The germline V gene encodes CDR1 MNHEY and CDR2 SMNVEV (reference sequence). The V end lost 5 bases, the J end lost 1 base, and 6 bases lay between the germline ends. This CDR3 is 12 amino acids long. The CDR3 sequence is CASSRNSYEQYF. The CDR3 coding sequence is TGTGCCAGCAGTCGTAATTCCTACGAGCAGTACTTC.

This clone was seen once. V gene TRBV5-1 combines with J gene TRBJ1-5; D might be TRBD1 (5 bases). The CDR3 has 17 amino acids. Trimming took 4 bases from V and 3 from J, leaving 20 bases between them. From germline, CDR1 is SGHRS and CDR2 YFSETQ. The CDR3 coding sequence is TGCGCCAGCAGCCCGGGTGGAGGGGATGTGGCCAATCAGCCCCAGCATTTT. This codes for CASSPGGGDVANQPQHF.

CDR3 coding DNA: TGTGCCACCAGCAACGACAGGCTCAATCAGCCCCAGCATTTT. Protein product: CATSNDRLNQPQHF. The rearrangement links TRBV15 to TRBJ1-5, with D maybe TRBD1 (6 bases). The germline CDR1 and CDR2 sequences are LNHNV and YYDKDF (reference sequence). V lost 4 bases and J lost 3, with 10 bases in between. The CDR3 has 14 amino acids.

In this sample, this clone turned up once. The V call is TRBV11-2, the J call TRBJ2-1; D is uncertain. Per the germline V gene, CDR1 is SGHAT and CDR2 is FQNNGV. The CDR3 length is 14 residues. V gave up 0 bases and J gave up 5 bases, with 8 bases separating them. The CDR3 sequence: CASSLEADHNEQFF. In DNA, the CDR3 is TGTGCCAGCAGCTTAGAGGCGGACCACAATGAGCAGTTCTTC. Full variable domain (missing parts from reference TRBV11-2 and TRBJ2-1): EAGVAQSPRYKIIEKRQSVAFWCNPISGHATLYWYQQILGQGPKLLIQFQNNGVVDDSQLPKDRFSAERLKGVDSTLKIQPAKLEDSAVYLCASSLEADHNEQFFGPGTRLTVL.

The V and J genes are TRBV7-2 and TRBJ2-2; 7 positions agree with TRBD2. CDR1 and CDR2 (germline): SGHTA, FQGNSA. Unmatched junction bases numbered 8, after V lost 7 bases and J lost 0 bases. This CDR3 comprises 16 residues. In DNA, the CDR3 is TGTGCCAGCACCCCTTCGAGCGGGACGAACACCGGGGAGCTGTTTTTT. Its translation is CASTPSSGTNTGELFF.

The chain links TRBV6-1 to TRBJ2-7, with TRBD2 as a possible D gene (5 bases). This CDR3 has 14 amino acids. Deletions cut 3 bases from V and 5 bases from J, with 14 bases between. Germline V lookup: CDR1 MNHNS, CDR2 SASEGT. CDR3 sequence: CASSDKTLGNEQYF. In nucleotides, the CDR3 is TGTGCCAGCAGTGACAAAACCCTCGGGAACGAGCAGTACTTC.

The rearrangement links TRBV29-1 to TRBJ2-7; TRBD2 matches 7 bases. The CDR3 consists of 17 residues. J was trimmed by 0 bases and V by 5 bases; bases with no gene match: 16. Germline-derived CDR1 and CDR2 are SQVTM and ANQGSEA. Here the CDR3 reads CSVLARGKTGSSYEQYF. The CDR3 DNA is TGCAGCGTTCTCGCGCGGGGGAAAACAGGTTCCTCCTACGAGCAGTACTTC.

The V and J genes are TRBV10-1 and TRBJ1-5; 7 positions match TRBD1. CDR3 length: 15 residues. CDR1 and CDR2 from the germline V gene are WNHNN and SYGVQD (reference sequence). V shed 0 bases and J 7 bases; nucleotides not matched to a gene: 6. The CDR3: CASSESDRVCQPQHF. As DNA, the CDR3 is TGCGCCAGCAGTGAGTCCGACAGGGTTTGCCAGCCCCAGCATTTT.

A few counts support this clone. The genes are TRBV14 and TRBJ2-7; the D gene is possibly TRBD2 (5 bases). This CDR3 is built from 15 residues. Germline values: CDR1 SGHDN, CDR2 FVKESK. The ends were cut back, 1 base at V and 0 bases at J, with 10 bases in the middle. This CDR3 reads CASSQGWAGSYEQYF. CDR3 bases: TGTGCCAGCAGCCAAGGTTGGGCGGGCTCCTACGAGCAGTACTTC.

This chain connects TRBV7-9 to TRBJ1-4; 10 nucleotides line up with TRBD1. The CDR3 runs to 17 residues. With 4 bases clipped from V and 0 bases from J, the junction kept 5 bases outside the gene matches. Germline V CDR1 and CDR2: SEHNR, FQNEAQ (reference sequence). The CDR3 here is CASSSLGQGATNEKLFF. The CDR3 coding sequence is TGTGCCAGCAGCTCCCTAGGACAGGGGGCAACTAATGAAAAACTGTTTTTT.

The V call is TRBV6-1, the J call TRBJ2-3, with D perhaps matching TRBD2 (5 bases). Germline CDR1 and CDR2: MNHNS and SASEGT. There are 15 residues in the CDR3. The V end was cut by 1 base, the J end by 9 bases, with 17 bases between. CDR3 amino acids: CASSEGWEPPRTQYF. In nucleotides, the CDR3 is TGTGCCAGCAGTGAAGGCTGGGAGCCCCCTCGAACGCAGTATTTT.

This clone was detected only a few times. The rearrangement links TRBV4-3 to TRBJ2-3; 10 positions agree with TRBD2. Germline-derived CDR1 and CDR2 are LGHNA and YSLEER. V shed 0 bases and J 2 bases; nucleotides not matched to a gene: 8. CDR3 length: 18 amino acids. Here the CDR3 reads CASSQESIAGGPTDTQYF. CDR3 sequence (DNA): TGCGCCAGCAGCCAAGAGTCTATAGCGGGAGGCCCCACAGATACGCAGTATTTT.

A few counts support this clone. The chain joins TRBV5-4 to TRBJ1-5; weak D call: TRBD1 (6 bases). The CDR3 has 16 amino acids. Between the trimmed V and J ends, which lost 0 bases and 1 base, there was a span of 11 bases. Per the germline V gene, CDR1 is SGHNT and CDR2 is YYREEE (reference sequence). CDR3 sequence: CASSLGGGGSNQPQHF. In nucleotides, the CDR3 is TGTGCCAGCAGCTTGGGAGGGGGAGGCAGCAATCAGCCCCAGCATTTT.

CDR3 nucleotides: TGTGCCTCCCGACGGCGGATGAACACTGAAGCTTTCTTT. It encodes CASRRRMNTEAFF. The chain couples TRBV30 to TRBJ1-1; D remains ambiguous. The CDR3 covers 13 residues. The germline V gene has CDR1 GTSNPN and CDR2 SVGIG (reference sequence). The V gene lost 7 bases and the J gene lost 0 bases, with 12 bases spanning the gap.

This chain uses TRBV27 with TRBJ1-1, with D possibly matching TRBD1 (6 bases). Germline-derived CDR1 and CDR2 are MNHEY and SMNVEV (reference sequence). The CDR3 length is 17 residues. Trimming left V 0 bases short and J 3 bases short, with 17 bases between. CDR3 DNA sequence: TGTGCCAGCAGTTTATCCAGGGGACCAATTAGGGACACTGAAGCTTTCTTT. Amino acids: CASSLSRGPIRDTEAFF.

The chain combines TRBV25-1 with TRBJ2-1; 7 bases are shared with TRBD2. The CDR3 is 12 residues long. Trimming removed 8 bases from V and 4 bases from J; junction bases left unmatched: 2. CDR1 and CDR2 from the germline V gene are MGHDK and SYGVNS. CDR3 sequence (DNA): TGTGCCAGCGGGGGGGGGTACAATGAGCAGTTCTTC. It specifies CASGGGYNEQFF.

The chain recombines TRBV15 with TRBJ2-5, with no clear D. The V gene lost 5 bases and the J gene lost 3 bases, with 4 bases spanning the gap. Germline V gives CDR1 LNHNV, CDR2 YYDKDF (reference sequence). This CDR3 contains 11 residues. Here the CDR3 reads CATSGEETQYF. The CDR3 nucleotides read TGTGCCACCAGCGGCGAAGAGACCCAGTACTTC.

The J gene is TRBJ2-1, the V gene TRBV5-1; D is perhaps TRBD2 (5 bases). CDR1 SGHRS and CDR2 YFSETQ come from the germline V gene. V lost 4 bases to trimming and J lost 7 bases, with 18 bases between them. The CDR3 runs 15 residues. The CDR3 region has the DNA TGCGCCAGCAGCACCGCCCCCGGGGTGCAAAATGAGCAGTTCTTC. This gives the protein CASSTAPGVQNEQFF. The variable domain in full, completed from reference TRBV5-1 and TRBJ2-1, reads KAGVTQTPRYLIKTRGQQVTLSCSPISGHRSVSWYQQTPGQGLQFLFEYFSETQRNKGNFPGRFSGRQFSNSRSEMNVSTLELGDSALYLCASSTAPGVQNEQFFGPGTRLTVL.